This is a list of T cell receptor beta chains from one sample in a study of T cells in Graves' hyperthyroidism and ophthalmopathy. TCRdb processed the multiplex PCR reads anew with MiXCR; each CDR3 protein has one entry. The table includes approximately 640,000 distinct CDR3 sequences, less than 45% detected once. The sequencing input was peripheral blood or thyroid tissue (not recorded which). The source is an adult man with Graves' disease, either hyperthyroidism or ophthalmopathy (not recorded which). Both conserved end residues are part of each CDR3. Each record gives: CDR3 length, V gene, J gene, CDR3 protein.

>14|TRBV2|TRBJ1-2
CASFATGGSYGYTF
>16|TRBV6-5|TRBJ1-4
CASSYSDPGANEKLFF
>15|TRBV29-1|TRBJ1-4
CSVGTSGVAYEKLFF
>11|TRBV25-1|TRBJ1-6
CASRVNSPLHF
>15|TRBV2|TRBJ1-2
CASSKGGVTGHGYTF
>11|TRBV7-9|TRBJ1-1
CASSFILEAFF
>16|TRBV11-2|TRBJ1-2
CASSQAWTGTNYGYTF
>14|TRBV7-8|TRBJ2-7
CASSLASGAHEQYF
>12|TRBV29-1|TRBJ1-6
CSVRLRVSPLHF
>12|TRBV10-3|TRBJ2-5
CAISEGGETQYF
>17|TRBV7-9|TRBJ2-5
CASSLGVSGGYQETQYF
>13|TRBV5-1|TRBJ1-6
CASSLSGYSPLHF
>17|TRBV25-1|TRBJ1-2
CASSEWGQGRGSNGYTF
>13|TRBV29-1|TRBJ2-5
CSYGAWSQETQYF
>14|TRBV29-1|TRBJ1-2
CSVVGLQGGYGYTF